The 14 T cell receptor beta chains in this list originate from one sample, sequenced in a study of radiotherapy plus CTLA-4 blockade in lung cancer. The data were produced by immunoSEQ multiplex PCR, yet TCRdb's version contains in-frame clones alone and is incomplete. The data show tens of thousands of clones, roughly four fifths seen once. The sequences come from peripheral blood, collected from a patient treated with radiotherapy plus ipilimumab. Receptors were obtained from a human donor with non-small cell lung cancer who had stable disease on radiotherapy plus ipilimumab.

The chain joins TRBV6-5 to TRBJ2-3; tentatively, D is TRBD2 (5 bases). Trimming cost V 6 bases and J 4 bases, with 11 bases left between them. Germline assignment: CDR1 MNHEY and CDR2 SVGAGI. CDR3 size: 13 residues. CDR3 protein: CASSAEVPDTQYF. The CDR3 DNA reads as TGTGCCAGCAGCGCGGAGGTACCAGATACGCAGTATTTT.

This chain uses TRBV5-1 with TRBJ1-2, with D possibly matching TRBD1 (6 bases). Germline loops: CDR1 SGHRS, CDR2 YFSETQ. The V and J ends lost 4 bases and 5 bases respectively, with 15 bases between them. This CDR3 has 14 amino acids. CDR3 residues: CASSPGTPYYGYTF. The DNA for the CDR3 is TGCGCCAGCAGCCCCGGGACACCCTATTATGGCTACACCTTC. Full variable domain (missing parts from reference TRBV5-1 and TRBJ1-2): KAGVTQTPRYLIKTRGQQVTLSCSPISGHRSVSWYQQTPGQGLQFLFEYFSETQRNKGNFPGRFSGRQFSNSRSEMNVSTLELGDSALYLCASSPGTPYYGYTFGSGTRLTVV.

CDR3 nucleotides: TGTGCCAGCAGCCGAGGGAAGGTGGACTATGGCTACACCTTC. Translated, it gives CASSRGKVDYGYTF. The V and J genes are TRBV6-5 and TRBJ1-2; D call uncertain. The V gene lost 6 bases and the J gene lost 3 bases, with 14 bases spanning the gap. CDR1 and CDR2 from the germline V gene are MNHEY and SVGAGI. The CDR3 loop spans 14 amino acids.

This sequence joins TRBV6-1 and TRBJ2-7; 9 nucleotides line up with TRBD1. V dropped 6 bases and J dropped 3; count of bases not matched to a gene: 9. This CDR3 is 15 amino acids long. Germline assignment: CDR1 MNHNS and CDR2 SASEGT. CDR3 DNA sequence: TGTGCCAGCAGAGTGGGACAGGGCAGGGTCTACGAGCAGTACTTC. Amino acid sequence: CASRVGQGRVYEQYF.

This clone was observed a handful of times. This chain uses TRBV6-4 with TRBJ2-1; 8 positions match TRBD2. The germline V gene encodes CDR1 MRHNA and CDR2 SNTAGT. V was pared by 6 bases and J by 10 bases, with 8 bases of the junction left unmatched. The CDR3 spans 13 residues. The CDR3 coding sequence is TGTGCCAGCAGCCGAACCAGCGGGAGAGAGCAGTTCTTC. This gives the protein CASSRTSGREQFF.

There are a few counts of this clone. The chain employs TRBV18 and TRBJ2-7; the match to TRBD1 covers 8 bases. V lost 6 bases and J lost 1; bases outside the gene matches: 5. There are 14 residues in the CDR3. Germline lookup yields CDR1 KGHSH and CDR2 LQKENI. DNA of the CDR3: TGTGCCAGCTCTCCCGGGACAGGATCCTACGAGCAGTACTTC. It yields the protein CASSPGTGSYEQYF.

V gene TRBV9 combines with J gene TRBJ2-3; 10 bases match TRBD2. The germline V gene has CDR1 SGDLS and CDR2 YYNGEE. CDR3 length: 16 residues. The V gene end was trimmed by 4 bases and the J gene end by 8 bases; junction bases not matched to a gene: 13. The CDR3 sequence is CASSNGVAGGHGTQYF. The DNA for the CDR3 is TGTGCCAGCAGCAACGGGGTAGCGGGAGGACATGGTACGCAGTATTTT. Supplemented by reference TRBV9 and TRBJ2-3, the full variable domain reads DSGVTQTPKHLITATGQRVTLRCSPRSGDLSVYWYQQSLDQGLQFLIQYYNGEERAKGNILERFSAQQFPDLHSELNLSSLELGDSALYFCASSNGVAGGHGTQYFGPGTRLTVL.

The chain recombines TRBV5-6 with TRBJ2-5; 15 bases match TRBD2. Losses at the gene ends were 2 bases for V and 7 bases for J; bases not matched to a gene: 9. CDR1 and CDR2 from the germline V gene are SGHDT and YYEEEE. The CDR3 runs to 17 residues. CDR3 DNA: TGTGCCAGCAGCTTACGGACTAGCGGGAGGGCCTTGGGGACCCAGTACTTC. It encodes CASSLRTSGRALGTQYF.

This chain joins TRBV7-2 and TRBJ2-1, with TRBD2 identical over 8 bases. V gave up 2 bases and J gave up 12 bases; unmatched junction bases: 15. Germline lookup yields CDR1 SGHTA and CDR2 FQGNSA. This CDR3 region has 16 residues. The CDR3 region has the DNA TGTGCCAGCAGCTTACAGGGAGCGGTAGCGGGGACCTCGCAGTTCTTC. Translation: CASSLQGAVAGTSQFF.

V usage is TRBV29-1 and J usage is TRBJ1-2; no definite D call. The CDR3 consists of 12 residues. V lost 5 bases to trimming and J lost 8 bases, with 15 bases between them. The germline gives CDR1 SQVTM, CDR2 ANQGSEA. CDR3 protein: CSVRFAMRGYTF. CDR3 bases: TGCAGCGTTCGATTCGCGATGAGGGGCTACACCTTC.

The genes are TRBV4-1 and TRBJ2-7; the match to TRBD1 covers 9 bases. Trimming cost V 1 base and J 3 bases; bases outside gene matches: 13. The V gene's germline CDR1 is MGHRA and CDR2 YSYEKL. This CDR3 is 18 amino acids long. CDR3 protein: CASSQAFGSTGQGYEQYF. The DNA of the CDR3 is TGCGCCAGCAGCCAAGCCTTTGGGAGTACGGGACAGGGCTACGAGCAGTACTTC.

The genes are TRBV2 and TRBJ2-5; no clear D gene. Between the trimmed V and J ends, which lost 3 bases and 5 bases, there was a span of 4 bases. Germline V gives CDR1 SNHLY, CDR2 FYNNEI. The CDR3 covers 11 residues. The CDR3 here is CASSDYETQYF. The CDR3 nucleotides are TGTGCCAGCAGTGATTATGAGACCCAGTACTTC. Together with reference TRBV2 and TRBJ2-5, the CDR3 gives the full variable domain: EPEVTQTPSHQVTQMGQEVILRCVPISNHLYFYWYRQILGQKVEFLVSFYNNEISEKSEIFDDQFSVERPDGSNFTLKIRSTKLEDSAMYFCASSDYETQYFGPGTRLLVL.

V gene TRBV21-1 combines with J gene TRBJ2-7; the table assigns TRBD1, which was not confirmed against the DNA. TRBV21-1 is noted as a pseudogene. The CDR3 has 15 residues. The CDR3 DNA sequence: TGTGCCAGCAGCCTCGCGGCATTACAGGGGGCCTGGCAGTACTTC. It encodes CASSLAALQGAWQYF.

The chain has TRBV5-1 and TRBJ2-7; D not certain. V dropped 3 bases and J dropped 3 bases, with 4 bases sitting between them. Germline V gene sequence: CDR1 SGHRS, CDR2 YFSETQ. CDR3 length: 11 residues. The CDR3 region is CASSSFYEQYF. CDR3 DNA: TGCGCCAGCAGCTCCTTCTACGAGCAGTACTTC.